The rows below give T cell receptor beta chains drawn from one sample of a study of T cells in Graves' hyperthyroidism and ophthalmopathy. MiXCR, applied by TCRdb to the multiplex PCR reads, yields one record per CDR3 protein. The data hold roughly 800,000 distinct CDR3 sequences, with around 38% observed a single time. The sample consisted of blood. These receptor sequences come from a man between 18 and 35 years old with Graves' hyperthyroidism. Each CDR3 is given with its conserved first and last residue. Fields, in order: CDR3 protein, CDR3 DNA, clone size, D gene, V gene, J gene. The D gene is left open where the match is weak. The listing skips clone size in some rows; elsewhere it reads once, few, many or a size class.

CDR3: CANSFWMNTEAFF; DNA: TGTGCCAACAGCTTCTGGATGAACACTGAAGCTTTCTTT; size: many; D: .; V: TRBV7-2; J: TRBJ1-1
CDR3: CATRGDRAYGYTF; DNA: TGTGCCACCCGAGGGGACAGGGCCTATGGCTACACCTTC; size: .; D: TRBD1; V: TRBV10-3; J: TRBJ1-2
CDR3: CASRTITEAFF; DNA: TGTGCCAGCAGGACGATAACTGAAGCTTTCTTT; size: few; D: .; V: TRBV6-1; J: TRBJ1-1
CDR3: CASSYMGDGQPQHF; DNA: TGTGCCAGCAGTTATATGGGGGACGGTCAGCCCCAGCATTTT; size: .; D: .; V: TRBV6-5; J: TRBJ1-5
CDR3: CATSPPAGTGELFF; DNA: TGTGCCACCTCTCCTCCCGCCGGCACCGGGGAGCTGTTTTTT; size: .; D: .; V: TRBV10-3; J: TRBJ2-2
CDR3: CASSFDRDGPDNEKLFF; DNA: TGCGCCAGCAGCTTCGACAGGGACGGGCCCGATAATGAAAAACTGTTTTTT; size: .; D: TRBD1; V: TRBV5-1; J: TRBJ1-4
CDR3: CASSEVNRGNQPQHF; DNA: TGTGCCAGCAGTGAGGTTAACAGGGGCAATCAGCCCCAGCATTTT; size: many; D: .; V: TRBV2; J: TRBJ1-5
CDR3: CSARKGRGYTF; DNA: TGCAGTGCTAGAAAGGGACGGGGCTACACCTTC; size: .; D: .; V: TRBV20-1; J: TRBJ1-2
CDR3: CASSQFDTNTEAFF; DNA: TGCGCCAGCAGCCAATTCGACACGAACACTGAAGCTTTCTTT; size: few; D: .; V: TRBV4-1; J: TRBJ1-1
CDR3: CAGTGDSYEQYF; DNA: TGTGCTGGGACAGGGGATTCCTACGAGCAGTACTTC; size: many; D: TRBD1; V: TRBV2; J: TRBJ2-7
CDR3: CSANGRVRDYGYTF; DNA: TGCAGTGCTAACGGCAGGGTACGGGACTATGGCTACACCTTC; size: .; D: .; V: TRBV20-1; J: TRBJ1-2
CDR3: CASSFPSIGTEAFF; DNA: TGTGCCAGCAGCTTCCCCTCGATAGGAACTGAAGCTTTCTTT; size: few; D: .; V: TRBV5-6; J: TRBJ1-1
CDR3: CASRRLPDAEAQHF; DNA: TGTGCCAGTAGACGACTACCAGACGCTGAGGCCCAGCATTTT; size: .; D: .; V: TRBV19; J: TRBJ1-5
CDR3: CASSIGTADEAFF; DNA: TGTGCCAGCAGTATTGGGACAGCCGATGAAGCTTTCTTT; size: .; D: TRBD1; V: TRBV12-3/TRBV12-4; J: TRBJ1-1
CDR3: CASKRGIEAFF; DNA: TGTGCCAGCAAACGCGGGATTGAAGCTTTCTTT; size: many; D: .; V: TRBV2; J: TRBJ1-1
CDR3: CASSFSRDRNTGELFF; DNA: TGTGCCAGCAGCTTCTCCCGGGACAGAAACACCGGGGAGCTGTTTTTT; size: .; D: TRBD1; V: TRBV7-8; J: TRBJ2-2
CDR3: CASSFLGQGNTEAFF; DNA: TGTGCCAGCAGCTTCCTCGGACAGGGGAACACTGAAGCTTTCTTT; size: few; D: TRBD1; V: TRBV7-8; J: TRBJ1-1
CDR3: CASSQGNIRPEAFF; DNA: TGCGCCAGCAGCCAAGGGAACATCCGGCCTGAAGCTTTCTTT; size: .; D: .; V: TRBV4-1; J: TRBJ1-1
CDR3: CASSLTETIHEQYF; DNA: TGTGCCAGCAGCTTGACAGAAACTATCCACGAGCAGTACTTC; size: few; D: .; V: TRBV5-5; J: TRBJ2-7
CDR3: CASSGRFSANTGELFF; DNA: TGCGCCAGCAGTGGGAGGTTTTCCGCGAACACCGGGGAGCTGTTTTTT; size: many; D: .; V: TRBV10-2; J: TRBJ2-2
CDR3: CATSPDVGGNGYTF; DNA: TGTGCCACCAGTCCGGACGTGGGGGGCAATGGCTACACCTTC; size: .; D: .; V: TRBV24-1; J: TRBJ1-2
CDR3: CSVEAARFTEAFF; DNA: TGCAGCGTTGAAGCCGCACGGTTCACTGAAGCTTTCTTT; size: few; D: .; V: TRBV29-1; J: TRBJ1-1
CDR3: CSARPASSYTGELFF; DNA: TGCAGTGCTAGGCCCGCCAGCAGTTACACCGGGGAGCTGTTTTTT; size: few; D: .; V: TRBV20-1; J: TRBJ2-2
CDR3: CASSHHTQGIYEQYF; DNA: TGTGCCAGCAGCCATCATACACAGGGTATCTATGAGCAGTACTTC; size: .; D: .; V: TRBV7-9; J: TRBJ2-7
CDR3: CASSLDARASPQHF; DNA: TGTGCCAGCAGCTTAGACGCCAGGGCTTCCCCCCAGCATTTT; size: many; D: .; V: TRBV7-9; J: TRBJ1-5
CDR3: CSASADRGENTIYF; DNA: TGCAGTGCTAGCGCGGACAGGGGGGAGAACACCATATATTTT; size: once; D: TRBD1; V: TRBV20-1; J: TRBJ1-3